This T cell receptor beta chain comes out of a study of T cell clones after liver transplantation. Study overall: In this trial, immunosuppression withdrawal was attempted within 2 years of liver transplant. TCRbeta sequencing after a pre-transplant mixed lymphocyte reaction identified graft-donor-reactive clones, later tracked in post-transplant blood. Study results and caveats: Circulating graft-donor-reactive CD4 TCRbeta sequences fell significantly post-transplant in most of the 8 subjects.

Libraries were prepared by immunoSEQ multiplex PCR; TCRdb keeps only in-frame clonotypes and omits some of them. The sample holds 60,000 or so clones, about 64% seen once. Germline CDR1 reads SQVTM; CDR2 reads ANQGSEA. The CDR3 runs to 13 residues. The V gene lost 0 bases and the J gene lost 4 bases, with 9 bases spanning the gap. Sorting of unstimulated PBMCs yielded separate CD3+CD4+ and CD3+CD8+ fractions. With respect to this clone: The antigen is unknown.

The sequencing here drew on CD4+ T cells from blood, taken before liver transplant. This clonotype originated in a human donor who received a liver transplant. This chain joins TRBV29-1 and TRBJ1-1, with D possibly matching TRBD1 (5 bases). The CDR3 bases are TGCAGCGTTGAAGACCAGGGCGGCACTGAAGCTTTCTTT. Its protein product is CSVEDQGGTEAFF.